The clone carrying this T cell receptor (beta chain) was recorded a few times. The antigen is undetermined. TCRdb's copy holds only in-frame clones and misses some; the assay was immunoSEQ multiplex PCR. The repertoire includes more than 50,000 clones, 82% of them detected once, and more than 1.4% sits in the top ten. The data stem from a study of OX40 agonist ivuxolimab in advanced cancers. Study-level information: Hepatocellular carcinoma, melanoma, renal cell or head and neck cancer affected the dose-escalation patients.

Notes on the study in general: Dosing at 0.1 to 3.0 mg/kg was accompanied by clonal expansion of CD4+ and CD8+ blood T cells by week 6. The antigens recognized by the expanded peripheral T cells, that is their antigen specificity, were not determined. The average count of expanded clones was higher among CD8+ T cells than among CD4+.

The sample here was CD4+ or CD8+ T cells sorted from blood, taken in a trial of the OX40 agonist ivuxolimab. This TCR came from an adult with an advanced solid tumor such as melanoma, head and neck, liver or kidney cancer.

CDR3 sequence (DNA): TGTGCCAGCAAGTCTGGGCGGATGGATGGCTACACCTTC. Translation: CASKSGRMDGYTF. The chain uses TRBV11-2 and TRBJ1-2; D unclear. The length of the CDR3 is 13 residues. The V gene lost 7 bases and the J gene lost 6 bases, with 15 bases spanning the gap. Germline V gene sequence: CDR1 SGHAT, CDR2 FQNNGV. Looking up the rest from reference TRBV11-2 and TRBJ1-2 gives the full variable domain: EAGVAQSPRYKIIEKRQSVAFWCNPISGHATLYWYQQILGQGPKLLIQFQNNGVVDDSQLPKDRFSAERLKGVDSTLKIQPAKLEDSAVYLCASKSGRMDGYTFGSGTRLTVV.